This T cell receptor beta chain was sequenced in a study of PD-1 blockade in mismatch repair-deficient tumors. Notes on the study in general: Tumor-resident clones, often absent from pretreatment blood, expanded after pembrolizumab and then contracted.

The method was immunoSEQ multiplex PCR; TCRdb's version includes in-frame clones alone and lacks a portion of them. This sample has around 130,000 clones; 88% occur once, and the top ten carry 10% to 15%. PCR or immunohistochemistry showed mismatch repair deficiency in every enrolled patient. TCRs were sequenced from a few patients responding to pembrolizumab. Points on this clone: Its target is unknown.

The sample consisted of peripheral blood, taken approximately 70 weeks after starting pembrolizumab. The clonotype was recovered from an adult with mismatch repair-deficient cancer.

CDR3 loop: CASNLPRLAGNTDTQYF. The CDR3 coding sequence is TGTGCCAGCAACCTACCCAGGCTAGCGGGGAATACAGATACGCAGTATTTT. This chain connects TRBV7-2 to TRBJ2-3; 9 nucleotides match TRBD2. With V trimmed by 7 bases and J by 3 bases, 14 bases remained unmatched. The CDR3 extends over 17 amino acids. CDR1 and CDR2 from the germline V gene are SGHTA and FQGNSA.